This T cell receptor (beta chain) was sequenced during a study of control samples from healthy donors and cancer patients. The germline V and J ends were trimmed by 2 bases and 2 bases, with 9 bases remaining between them. The length of the CDR3 is 14 residues. CDR1 is SGHVS and CDR2 is FQNEAQ in the germline V gene. The protocol was immunoSEQ multiplex PCR, while the TCRdb copy is restricted to in-frame clones and leaves out a portion. The sample contains around 110,000 clones, around nine tenths of which appear only once. The chain joins TRBV7-8 to TRBJ1-2; the D gene is possibly TRBD1 (5 bases). The sample was blood. The receptor's source is a woman aged 70-85 years in good health. Here the CDR3 reads CASSLQGPNYGYTF. The CDR3 coding sequence is TGTGCCAGCAGCTTACAGGGCCCCAACTATGGCTACACCTTC.